This T cell receptor beta chain was sequenced in a study of long-term antiretroviral therapy in people with HIV. Study-wide results and caveats: Dominating the repertoire at all time points were the clones that expanded before ART. Post-ART diversity increased but stayed below transplant donor controls.

With respect to this clone: Its antigen is currently unknown.

This was the immunoSEQ v3.0 assay at survey level. Libraries were prepared by immunoSEQ multiplex PCR; TCRdb keeps only in-frame clonotypes and omits some of them. The sample carries some 35,000 clones, roughly 80% recorded once. With 8 bases clipped from V and 1 base from J, the junction kept 10 bases outside the gene matches. Germline CDR1 SGHVS, CDR2 FQNEAQ. CDR3 length equals 15 residues. The V gene is TRBV7-8, the J gene TRBJ2-7, with 8 bases aligning to TRBD2. The specimen comprised unsorted PBMCs, sampled 0.6 years after starting antiretroviral therapy. This sequence originates from a man aged 18 to 30 with HIV. The CDR3 nucleotides are TGTGCCAGCTCCAATACGGGACTAGAATCCTACGAGCAGTACTTC. The encoded protein is CASSNTGLESYEQYF.